Many counts were recorded for the clone carrying this T cell receptor beta chain. The antigen is undetermined. The record originates from a study of T cell repertoires in cytomegalovirus infection. Overall study: Matching HLA type, along with CMV infection, was indicated by public TCR beta signatures.

Trimming cost V 2 bases and J 1 base, with 12 bases left between them. This CDR3 has 15 residues. CDR1 is SGHRS, CDR2 YFSETQ, per germline. TCRdb re-called the reads with MiXCR, one entry per CDR3 protein. The repertoire holds 400,000 to 550,000 distinct CDR3 sequences, roughly 10% seen once, with roughly 10% in the top ten. Broader study findings: Clonotype analysis showed dominance of the ex vivo response by HLA-C-restricted CMV-specific TCR beta clonotypes. Cumulated frequencies of public TCR beta families served to identify carriers of CMV plus the relevant HLA.

The source is a human donor in good health (CMV status not recorded). Some clones in this sample may be carry-over from other donors' samples. What was sequenced was PBMCs. The chain uses TRBV5-1 and TRBJ1-1; D perhaps matches TRBD1 (6 bases). The CDR3, as DNA: TGCGCCAGCAGCTTAACGGGACACTCGAACACTGAAGCTTTCTTT. Amino acids: CASSLTGHSNTEAFF.